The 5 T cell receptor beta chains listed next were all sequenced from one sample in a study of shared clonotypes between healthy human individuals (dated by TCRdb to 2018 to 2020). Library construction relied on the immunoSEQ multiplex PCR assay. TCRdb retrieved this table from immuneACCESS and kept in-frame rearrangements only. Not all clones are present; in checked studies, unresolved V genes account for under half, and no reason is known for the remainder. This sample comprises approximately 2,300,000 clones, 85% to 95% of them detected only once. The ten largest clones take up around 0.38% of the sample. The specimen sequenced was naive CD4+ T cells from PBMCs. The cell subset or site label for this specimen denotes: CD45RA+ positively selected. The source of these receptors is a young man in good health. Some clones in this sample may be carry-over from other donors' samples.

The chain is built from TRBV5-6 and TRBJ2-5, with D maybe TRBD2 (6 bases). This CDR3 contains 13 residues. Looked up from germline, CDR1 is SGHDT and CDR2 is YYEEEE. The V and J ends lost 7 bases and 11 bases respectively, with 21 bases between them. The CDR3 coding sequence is TGTGCCAGCGGTCTAGCGCCGAGAGGGGAGCAGTACTTC. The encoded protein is CASGLAPRGEQYF.

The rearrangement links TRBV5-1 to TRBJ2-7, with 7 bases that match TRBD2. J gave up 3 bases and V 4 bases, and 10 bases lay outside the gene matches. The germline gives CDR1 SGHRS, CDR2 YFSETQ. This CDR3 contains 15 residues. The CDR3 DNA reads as TGCGCCAGCAGCCCTGGACTAGTTAAGAGCTACGAGCAGTACTTC. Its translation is CASSPGLVKSYEQYF.

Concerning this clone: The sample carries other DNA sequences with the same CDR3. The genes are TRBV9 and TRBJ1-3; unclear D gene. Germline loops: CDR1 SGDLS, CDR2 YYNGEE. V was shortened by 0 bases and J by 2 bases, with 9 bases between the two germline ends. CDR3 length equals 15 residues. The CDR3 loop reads CASSVAPGPGNTIYF. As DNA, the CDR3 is TGTGCCAGCAGCGTAGCCCCTGGACCTGGAAACACCATATATTTT.

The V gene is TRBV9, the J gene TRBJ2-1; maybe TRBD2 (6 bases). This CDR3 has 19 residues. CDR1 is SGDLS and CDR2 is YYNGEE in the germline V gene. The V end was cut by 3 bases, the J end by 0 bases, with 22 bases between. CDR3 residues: CASSEGPGLATGSYNEQFF. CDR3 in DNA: TGTGCCAGCAGCGAGGGACCGGGACTGGCGACGGGCTCCTACAATGAGCAGTTCTTC.

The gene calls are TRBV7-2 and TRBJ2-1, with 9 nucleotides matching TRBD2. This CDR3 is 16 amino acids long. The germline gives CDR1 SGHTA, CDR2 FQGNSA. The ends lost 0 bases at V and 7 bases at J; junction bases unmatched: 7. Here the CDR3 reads CASSLAFSGSYNEQFF. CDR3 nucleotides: TGTGCCAGCAGCTTAGCGTTTAGCGGGAGTTATAATGAGCAGTTCTTC.